Below, 20 T cell receptor beta chains from the same sample are listed, as sequenced in a study of shared clonotypes between healthy human individuals (dated by TCRdb to the early 2020s). The library came from the immunoSEQ multiplex PCR assay. What TCRdb holds here is the immuneACCESS table cut down to in-frame rearrangements. Part of the clones is not present; checked against another copy, under half of the missing clones reflect an unresolved V gene, and the others are unexplained. Recorded for this sample are roughly 2 million clones; about 95% of them occurred a single time. The top ten constitute about 1.1% of the sample. CD8 naive samples were CD45RO-negative cells positively selected for CCR7, giving a CD45RA+CCR7+ population that excluded TemRA cells. Sequenced material: naive CD8+ T cells sorted from blood. The cell subset or site label here, explained by the study, means: CD45RA+CCR7+. The origin of the receptors is a man aged 18 to 29 in good health.

This chain uses TRBV5-1 with TRBJ2-7; 7 bases map to TRBD1. Germline trimming cut 4 bases from V and 5 bases from J; bases unmatched to any gene: 12. This CDR3 is 15 amino acids long. Per the germline V gene, CDR1 is SGHRS and CDR2 is YFSETQ. The CDR3 loop is CASSPLNPTGDEQYF. The CDR3 DNA follows: TGCGCCAGCAGCCCACTAAATCCAACAGGGGACGAGCAGTACTTC. The full variable domain, in which reference TRBV5-1 and TRBJ2-7 provide the parts outside the CDR3, is KAGVTQTPRYLIKTRGQQVTLSCSPISGHRSVSWYQQTPGQGLQFLFEYFSETQRNKGNFPGRFSGRQFSNSRSEMNVSTLELGDSALYLCASSPLNPTGDEQYFGPGTRLTVT.

This chain joins TRBV5-8 and TRBJ1-1, with 8 bases identical to TRBD1. The CDR3 extends over 15 amino acids. Germline trimming cut 5 bases from V and 2 bases from J; bases unmatched to any gene: 8. Germline assignment: CDR1 SGHTS and CDR2 YDEGEE. The CDR3 here is CASRGAGTGNTEAFF. The CDR3 coding sequence is TGTGCCAGCAGGGGGGCCGGGACAGGAAACACTGAAGCTTTCTTT.

For the CDR3, the DNA is TGTGCCAGCAGCGGGGACAGCTCTGGAAACACCATATATTTT. Its translation is CASSGDSSGNTIYF. The chain carries TRBV28 and TRBJ1-3; 7 positions match TRBD1. CDR1 MDHEN and CDR2 SYDVKM come from the germline V gene. This CDR3 comprises 14 residues. With 6 bases clipped from V and 0 bases from J, the junction kept 2 bases outside the gene matches.

V gene TRBV6-1 combines with J gene TRBJ2-3; D unclear. The CDR3 runs to 12 residues. Trimming stripped 5 bases from V and 3 bases from J, with 6 bases between. The germline V gene has CDR1 MNHNS and CDR2 SASEGT. The CDR3 sequence is CASSLWTDTQYF. The CDR3 DNA is TGTGCCAGCAGTCTTTGGACAGATACGCAGTATTTT.

This chain links TRBV5-1 with TRBJ2-1; D uncertain. CDR3 length: 15 residues. The V and J ends lost 1 base and 0 bases respectively, with 8 bases between them. Germline V CDR1 and CDR2: SGHRS, YFSETQ. This chain's CDR3 is CASSLSSFSYNEQFF. The CDR3 bases are TGCGCCAGCAGCTTGTCAAGTTTCTCCTACAATGAGCAGTTCTTC.

The chain combines TRBV4-3 with TRBJ2-2, with 12 positions matching TRBD1. This CDR3 region has 19 residues. Trimming cost V 3 bases and J 1 base; bases outside gene matches: 9. In germline, CDR1 is LGHNA, CDR2 YSLEER. In DNA, the CDR3 is TGCGCCAGCAGCCAGGTACTGGGACAGGGGGCGAGGAACACCGGGGAGCTGTTTTTT. Encoded protein: CASSQVLGQGARNTGELFF.

As concerns this clone: Additional DNA sequences in this sample encode the identical CDR3. The chain joins TRBV28 to TRBJ2-7, with 7 bases aligning to TRBD1. Germline CDR1 is MDHEN and CDR2 is SYDVKM. V dropped 5 bases and J dropped 0; count of bases not matched to a gene: 4. CDR3 length: 14 amino acids. This CDR3 reads CASSETGSSYEQYF. The DNA for the CDR3 is TGTGCCAGCAGTGAGACAGGGAGCTCCTACGAGCAGTACTTC.

The genes are TRBV4-3 and TRBJ1-2, with D maybe TRBD1 (5 bases). Trimming pared 3 bases from V and 6 bases from J, leaving 17 bases between. The CDR3 spans 15 residues. CDR1 is LGHNA, CDR2 YSLEER, per germline. The CDR3 is CASSHSGPGIDGYTF. The CDR3 bases are TGCGCCAGCAGCCACTCGGGGCCGGGGATCGATGGCTACACCTTC.

This chain uses TRBV30 with TRBJ2-5; tentatively, D is TRBD1 (6 bases). The CDR3 spans 15 residues. The V end was cut by 0 bases, the J end by 4 bases, with 15 bases between. CDR1 is GTSNPN and CDR2 is SVGIG in the germline V gene (reference sequence). The CDR3 DNA follows: TGTGCCTGGAGTGTTTTCAGGGGTATTGGAGAGACCCAGTACTTC. Encoded protein: CAWSVFRGIGETQYF.

This clone has just one count. The rearrangement links TRBV20-1 to TRBJ2-1; D gene unclear. Trimming took off 6 bases at V and 7 bases at J, with 10 bases between the two ends. In germline, CDR1 is DFQATT, CDR2 SNEGSKA (reference sequence). This CDR3 region has 11 residues. This CDR3 reads CSAHSPNEQFF. The CDR3 DNA follows: TGCAGTGCACACAGTCCGAATGAGCAGTTCTTC.

The rearrangement links TRBV29-1 to TRBJ1-2; D gene unclear. V was trimmed by 4 bases and J by 0 bases, leaving 9 bases between them. Germline V lookup: CDR1 SQVTM, CDR2 ANQGSEA. This CDR3 has 13 residues. Here the CDR3 DNA reads TGCAGCGTTGGGGGAGGCCCTAACTATGGCTACACCTTC. This codes for CSVGGGPNYGYTF. Full variable domain (outside the CDR3, taken from reference TRBV29-1 and TRBJ1-2): SAVISQKPSRDICQRGTSLTIQCQVDSQVTMMFWYRQQPGQSLTLIATANQGSEATYESGFVIDKFPISRPNLTFSTLTVSNMSPEDSSIYLCSVGGGPNYGYTFGSGTRLTVV.

V gene TRBV9 combines with J gene TRBJ2-7; D uncertain. Per the germline V gene, CDR1 is SGDLS and CDR2 is YYNGEE. CDR3 size: 12 residues. V lost 0 bases and J 7 bases, leaving 8 bases between the germline ends. The DNA of the CDR3 is TGTGCCAGCAGCGTAGGAGCTGGTGAGCAGTACTTC. Translation: CASSVGAGEQYF.

A word on this clone: This same CDR3 is encoded by further DNA sequences in the sample. The rearrangement uses TRBV28 and TRBJ1-5; D is ambiguous. CDR3 size: 13 residues. V lost 3 bases, J lost 3 bases, and 6 bases lay in between. Per the germline V gene, CDR1 is MDHEN and CDR2 is SYDVKM. The chain's CDR3 is CASSFGPNQPQHF. In DNA form, the CDR3 reads TGTGCCAGCAGTTTTGGCCCCAATCAGCCCCAGCATTTT. The full variable domain, with the rest looked up from reference TRBV28 and TRBJ1-5, is DVKVTQSSRYLVKRTGEKVFLECVQDMDHENMFWYRQDPGLGLRLIYFSYDVKMKEKGDIPEGYSVSREKKERFSLILESASTNQTSMYLCASSFGPNQPQHFGDGTRLSIL.

The chain joins TRBV9 to TRBJ2-7; D ambiguous. The CDR3 sequence is 15 residues long. The V end lost 0 bases, the J end lost 2 bases, and 12 bases lay between the germline ends. Looked up from germline, CDR1 is SGDLS and CDR2 is YYNGEE. CDR3 sequence (DNA): TGTGCCAGCAGCGTAGGAAGGGCCACCCCCTACGAGCAGTACTTC. As protein: CASSVGRATPYEQYF.

Turning to this clone: Other DNA sequences within the sample encode an identical CDR3. This chain joins TRBV30 and TRBJ1-1; no definite D call. The germline gives CDR1 GTSNPN, CDR2 SVGIG (reference sequence). The CDR3 sequence is 10 residues long. Trimming pared 0 bases from V and 8 bases from J, leaving 4 bases between. This CDR3 is CAWSVVEAFF. The CDR3 DNA reads as TGTGCCTGGAGTGTAGTAGAAGCTTTCTTT.

V and J are TRBV9 and TRBJ2-3; a possible D gene is TRBD2 (6 bases). CDR3 length: 15 amino acids. V was trimmed by 4 bases and J by 5 bases, leaving 17 bases between them. Germline V lookup: CDR1 SGDLS, CDR2 YYNGEE. CDR3 sequence: CASSPWDFQGDTQYF. CDR3 DNA sequence: TGTGCCAGCAGCCCCTGGGACTTCCAGGGAGATACGCAGTATTTT.

This clone came up once. V and J are TRBV5-4 and TRBJ2-4, with a weak D call TRBD2 (6 bases). Germline-derived CDR1 and CDR2 are SGHNT and YYREEE (reference sequence). CDR3 length equals 13 residues. The V end lost 4 bases, the J end lost 5 bases, and 10 bases lay between the germline ends. CDR3: CASSMGLENIQYF. The CDR3 DNA follows: TGTGCCAGCAGCATGGGACTTGAAAACATTCAGTACTTC.

The chain joins TRBV6-1 to TRBJ1-4; D gene uncertain. The V end lost 1 base, the J end lost 6 bases, and 12 bases lay between the germline ends. Per the germline V gene, CDR1 is MNHNS and CDR2 is SASEGT. This CDR3 has 15 residues. CDR3 nucleotide sequence: TGTGCCAGCAGTGAAGTCGGCGTATGGGATGAAAAACTGTTTTTT. This gives the protein CASSEVGVWDEKLFF.

This sequence joins TRBV29-1 and TRBJ1-2; D is unresolved. This CDR3 spans 13 amino acids. Trimming pared 2 bases from V and 4 bases from J, leaving 11 bases between. Germline CDR1 SQVTM, CDR2 ANQGSEA. CDR3: CSVESSYFYGYTF. The CDR3 nucleotides read TGCAGCGTTGAATCCAGTTACTTCTATGGCTACACCTTC.

The V call is TRBV9, the J call TRBJ2-3; 14 bases line up with TRBD2. V shed 3 bases, J shed 7 bases, and the junction held 7 bases outside the gene matches. CDR3 length equals 16 residues. CDR1 SGDLS and CDR2 YYNGEE come from the germline V gene. The CDR3 coding sequence is TGTGCCAGCAGCGGACTAGCGGGGGGGACCTCGAATACGCAGTATTTT. Protein sequence: CASSGLAGGTSNTQYF.